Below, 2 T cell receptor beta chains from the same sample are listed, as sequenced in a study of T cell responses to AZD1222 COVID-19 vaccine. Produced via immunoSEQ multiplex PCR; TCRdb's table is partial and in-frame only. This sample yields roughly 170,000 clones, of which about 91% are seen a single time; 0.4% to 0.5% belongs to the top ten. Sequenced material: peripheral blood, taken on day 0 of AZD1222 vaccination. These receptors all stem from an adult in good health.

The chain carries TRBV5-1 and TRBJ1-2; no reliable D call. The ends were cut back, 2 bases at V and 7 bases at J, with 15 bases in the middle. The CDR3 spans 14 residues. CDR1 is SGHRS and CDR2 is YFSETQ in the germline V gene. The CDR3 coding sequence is TGCGCCAGCAGCTTAGCTCCCTGGATGGGTGGCTACACCTTC. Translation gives CASSLAPWMGGYTF.

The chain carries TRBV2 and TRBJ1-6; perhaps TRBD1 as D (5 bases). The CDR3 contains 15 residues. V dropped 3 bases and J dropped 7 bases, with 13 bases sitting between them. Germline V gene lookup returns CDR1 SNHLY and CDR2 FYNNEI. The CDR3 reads CASSDGPDRNSPLHF. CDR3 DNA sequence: TGTGCCAGCAGTGACGGTCCCGACAGAAATTCACCCCTCCACTTT.